The clone carrying this T cell receptor (beta chain) was counted once. Its antigen is as yet unknown. A clone one base away is much larger, so this may be a read error. The record originates from a study of molecular identifiers for immune sequencing clone quantification. Broader study findings: Clones carrying above 20 RNA copies accounted for over 99% of effector molecules, under 1% in naive cells.

TCRdb used MiXCR to reprocess the PCR reads, holding one entry per CDR3 protein. The table records 60,000 to 70,000 distinct CDR3 sequences, under 20% of them present only once. With 4 bases removed from V and 3 bases from J, the gap between germline ends came to 22 bases. The CDR3 covers 18 residues. Germline CDR1 and CDR2: SGHDT and YYEEEE. This TCR was recovered from a human donor in good health. Some libraries in this study had Jurkat cell RNA spiked in. The sequenced sample consisted of naive CD8+ T cells from blood, with Jurkat cell RNA spiked in. Subset described: FACS-sorted CD8+CD4-CCR7+CD45RA+ naive T cells. The V gene is TRBV5-6, the J gene TRBJ2-2; D is perhaps TRBD1 (7 bases). The CDR3 region has the DNA TGTGCCAGCAGCCTAAGGGCGGGACAGACGGTAGACACCGGGGAGCTGTTTTTT. This gives the protein CASSLRAGQTVDTGELFF.